This TCR beta chain originates from a study of T cell clonality in common variable immunodeficiency. Caucasian heritage predominated among both patients and controls. Each donor provided 5 to 8 ml of heparinized whole blood. Notes on the study in general: TCRbeta clonality was increased in CVID versus healthy controls.

Equal genomic DNA amounts from CVID and control samples were sequenced. TCRdb's table, derived via immunoSEQ multiplex PCR, lists solely in-frame clones and lacks some. This sample comprises some 60,000 clones, none seen once only. This clone appeared many times. Its antigen remains unidentified. The sequence came from a person between 18 and 75 years old in good health. Sequencing used peripheral blood mononuclear cells.

The CDR3 DNA, read in part, is TGTGCCAGCAGCTCACCGGGACAATTTTACAATGAG. The encoded protein is CASSSPGQFYNE. The CDR3, in full, reads CASSSPGQFYNEQFF. The V call is TRBV14, the J call TRBJ2-1, with D perhaps TRBD1 (6 bases). The read terminates 3 residues ahead of where the CDR3 ends, so the germline J gene completes it. CDR3 size: 15 residues. V gave up 5 bases and J gave up 4 bases, with 15 bases separating them. Germline V gene sequence: CDR1 SGHDN, CDR2 FVKESK.